This is a list of T cell receptor beta chains from one sample in a study of T cells in Graves' hyperthyroidism and ophthalmopathy. TCRdb re-derived calls from the multiplex PCR reads in MiXCR, one entry per CDR3 protein. The sample records about 640,000 distinct CDR3 sequences, roughly 20% being singletons. The sample comprised blood. These receptor sequences come from a man under 40 with Graves' ophthalmopathy. CDR3s include the opening cysteine and the closing phenylalanine or tryptophan. D genes are given only for firm matches. Size tells how often a clone was seen (once, few, many) or the class of an expanded clone, and some rows leave it out.

d_gene: .; abundance: many; j_gene: TRBJ2-1; v_gene: TRBV30; CDR3nt: TGTGCCTGGAGTAAAGCGAGAAGCTCCTACAATGAGCAGTTCTTC; CDR3aa: CAWSKARSSYNEQFF
d_gene: .; abundance: .; j_gene: TRBJ2-6; v_gene: TRBV14; CDR3nt: TGTGCCAGCAGCCAAGACGGGGTTACGGCCAACGTCCTGACTTTC; CDR3aa: CASSQDGVTANVLTF
d_gene: .; abundance: .; j_gene: TRBJ2-1; v_gene: TRBV12-3/TRBV12-4; CDR3nt: TGTGCCAGCAGTTTAAGTGCGGGGATTAAGTTCTTC; CDR3aa: CASSLSAGIKFF
d_gene: .; abundance: few; j_gene: TRBJ2-5; v_gene: TRBV29-1; CDR3nt: TGCAGCGTGGGCCCCCGACAGGGAGGGACCCAGTACTTC; CDR3aa: CSVGPRQGGTQYF
d_gene: .; abundance: many; j_gene: TRBJ1-1; v_gene: TRBV6-1; CDR3nt: TGTGCCAGCAGTTGGGGGGGATCTGAAGCTTTCTTT; CDR3aa: CASSWGGSEAFF
d_gene: TRBD2; abundance: few; j_gene: TRBJ2-7; v_gene: TRBV6-1; CDR3nt: TGTGCCAGCAACCGCATTGGCGGGAGGAGCGAGCAGTACTTC; CDR3aa: CASNRIGGRSEQYF
d_gene: .; abundance: many; j_gene: TRBJ2-5; v_gene: TRBV11-2; CDR3nt: TGTGCCAGCAGCTTAGTGAAGGAGACCCAGTACTTC; CDR3aa: CASSLVKETQYF
d_gene: TRBD1; abundance: few; j_gene: TRBJ2-7; v_gene: TRBV5-5; CDR3nt: TGTGCCAGCAGCTTCCGGGACAGCTACGAGCAGTACTTC; CDR3aa: CASSFRDSYEQYF
d_gene: .; abundance: few; j_gene: TRBJ2-3; v_gene: TRBV12-3/TRBV12-4; CDR3nt: TGTGCCAGCAGTCCCGGAACCCGAAGGGGCACAGATACGCAGTATTTT; CDR3aa: CASSPGTRRGTDTQYF
d_gene: TRBD1; abundance: many; j_gene: TRBJ1-1; v_gene: TRBV5-1; CDR3nt: TGCGCCAGCAGCTCCCGGACAGGGGTGAACACTGAAGCTTTCTTT; CDR3aa: CASSSRTGVNTEAFF
d_gene: .; abundance: few; j_gene: TRBJ2-7; v_gene: TRBV12-3/TRBV12-4; CDR3nt: TGTGCCAGCAGTACCCGACAGAACCCCTACGAGCAGTACTTC; CDR3aa: CASSTRQNPYEQYF
d_gene: .; abundance: few; j_gene: TRBJ2-5; v_gene: TRBV27; CDR3nt: TGTGCCAGCGGACATACACAAGAGACCCAGTACTTC; CDR3aa: CASGHTQETQYF
d_gene: .; abundance: few; j_gene: TRBJ2-1; v_gene: TRBV3-1; CDR3nt: TGTGCCAGCAGCCAAGAGGCTAGACCCGACAATGAGCAGTTCTTC; CDR3aa: CASSQEARPDNEQFF
d_gene: TRBD1; abundance: few; j_gene: TRBJ2-7; v_gene: TRBV18; CDR3nt: TGTGCCAGCTCACCACGACAGGGATGGTCCTACGAGCAGTACTTC; CDR3aa: CASSPRQGWSYEQYF
d_gene: TRBD2; abundance: few; j_gene: TRBJ2-1; v_gene: TRBV7-9; CDR3nt: TGTGCCAGCAGCTTCAGCGGGAGGGAGGGTGAGCAGTTCTTC; CDR3aa: CASSFSGREGEQFF
d_gene: .; abundance: few; j_gene: TRBJ2-1; v_gene: TRBV28; CDR3nt: TGTGCCAGCAGTGGGACTCCTGGGACCATTACCTACAATGAGCAGTTCTTC; CDR3aa: CASSGTPGTITYNEQFF
d_gene: TRBD1; abundance: .; j_gene: TRBJ2-2; v_gene: TRBV9; CDR3nt: TGTGCCAGCACCAATTGGGTACAGGGGCCCGGGGAGCTGTTTTTT; CDR3aa: CASTNWVQGPGELFF
d_gene: TRBD2; abundance: .; j_gene: TRBJ2-1; v_gene: TRBV28; CDR3nt: TGTGCCAGCAAGGCGGGAGTGGAGTCTGAGCAGTTCTTC; CDR3aa: CASKAGVESEQFF
d_gene: .; abundance: many; j_gene: TRBJ1-6; v_gene: TRBV12-3/TRBV12-4; CDR3nt: TGTGCCAGCCGTAGCTCCTATAATTCACCCCTCCACTTT; CDR3aa: CASRSSYNSPLHF
d_gene: TRBD1; abundance: few; j_gene: TRBJ2-3; v_gene: TRBV27; CDR3nt: TGTGCCAGCAGTTTAATCAGGGGGAGCACAGATACGCAGTATTTT; CDR3aa: CASSLIRGSTDTQYF
d_gene: TRBD2; abundance: few; j_gene: TRBJ2-1; v_gene: TRBV28; CDR3nt: TGTGCCAGCAGTTTGTCTAGCGGGGGCTACAATGAGCAGTTCTTC; CDR3aa: CASSLSSGGYNEQFF
d_gene: .; abundance: many; j_gene: TRBJ1-2; v_gene: TRBV5-1; CDR3nt: TGCGCCAGCAGCTTGACAGGAAATGACTATGGCTACACCTTC; CDR3aa: CASSLTGNDYGYTF
d_gene: TRBD1; abundance: few; j_gene: TRBJ2-5; v_gene: TRBV27; CDR3nt: TGTGCCAGCAGTTTATGGGGGCCGGGACAGGGGTTTGAGACCCAGTACTTC; CDR3aa: CASSLWGPGQGFETQYF
d_gene: TRBD2; abundance: .; j_gene: TRBJ2-7; v_gene: TRBV3-1; CDR3nt: TGTGCCAGCAGCGAGACCGGGACTAGCCTCGAGCAGTACTTC; CDR3aa: CASSETGTSLEQYF
d_gene: TRBD1; abundance: few; j_gene: TRBJ2-3; v_gene: TRBV11-2; CDR3nt: TGTGCCAGCAGCCAGCCAGGGACAGGGGACACAGATACGCAGTATTTT; CDR3aa: CASSQPGTGDTDTQYF
d_gene: .; abundance: .; j_gene: TRBJ1-4; v_gene: TRBV6-1; CDR3nt: TGTGCCAGCAGTCGATACATGGATGAAAAACTGTTTTTT; CDR3aa: CASSRYMDEKLFF
d_gene: .; abundance: .; j_gene: TRBJ2-6; v_gene: TRBV28; CDR3nt: TGTGCCAGCAGTTTACGTGGCGTTTCTGGGGCCAACGTCCTGACTTTC; CDR3aa: CASSLRGVSGANVLTF
d_gene: .; abundance: few; j_gene: TRBJ2-7; v_gene: TRBV28; CDR3nt: TGTGCCAGCAGTCCCTCGGGCCCCCGGAGCCCCTACGAGCAGTACTTC; CDR3aa: CASSPSGPRSPYEQYF
d_gene: .; abundance: .; j_gene: TRBJ1-6; v_gene: TRBV6-1; CDR3nt: TGTGCCAGCAGCTGGGCGATGGGGAATTCACCCCTCCACTTT; CDR3aa: CASSWAMGNSPLHF
d_gene: .; abundance: few; j_gene: TRBJ1-4; v_gene: TRBV4-1; CDR3nt: TGCGCCAGCAGCCTGGGACCCGTGGCAACTAATGAAAAACTGTTTTTT; CDR3aa: CASSLGPVATNEKLFF
d_gene: TRBD2; abundance: .; j_gene: TRBJ2-7; v_gene: TRBV9; CDR3nt: TGTGCCAGCAGCGTAGAGCGGGAGGGGATCGGTGAGCAGTACTTC; CDR3aa: CASSVEREGIGEQYF
d_gene: TRBD2; abundance: few; j_gene: TRBJ2-1; v_gene: TRBV11-2; CDR3nt: TGTGCCAGCAGTCTAGGGGTCCTAGCGGGAGGGCCACCCAATGAGCAGTTCTTC; CDR3aa: CASSLGVLAGGPPNEQFF
d_gene: .; abundance: .; j_gene: TRBJ2-3; v_gene: TRBV24-1; CDR3nt: TGTGCCACCAGTGACCCCTGGCGGGATGGAACAGATACGCAGTATTTT; CDR3aa: CATSDPWRDGTDTQYF
d_gene: .; abundance: few; j_gene: TRBJ2-7; v_gene: TRBV18; CDR3nt: TGTGCCAGCTCACCACCGTCCAGGGGTTCCTACGAGCAGTACTTC; CDR3aa: CASSPPSRGSYEQYF
d_gene: TRBD1; abundance: .; j_gene: TRBJ2-2; v_gene: TRBV29-1; CDR3nt: TGCAGCGTCGGACAGGGGCACGGGGAGCTGTTTTTT; CDR3aa: CSVGQGHGELFF
d_gene: .; abundance: many; j_gene: TRBJ2-1; v_gene: TRBV27; CDR3nt: TGTGCCAGCACCTTACGGGCAGCTACTAATGAGCAGTTCTTC; CDR3aa: CASTLRAATNEQFF
d_gene: .; abundance: few; j_gene: TRBJ1-6; v_gene: TRBV18; CDR3nt: TGTGCCAGCTCACCACAGGGGAATTCACCCCTCCACTTT; CDR3aa: CASSPQGNSPLHF
d_gene: .; abundance: few; j_gene: TRBJ2-2; v_gene: TRBV11-3; CDR3nt: TGTGCCAGCAGCCAGACTCCGTACACCGGGGAGCTGTTTTTT; CDR3aa: CASSQTPYTGELFF
d_gene: .; abundance: .; j_gene: TRBJ1-3; v_gene: TRBV19; CDR3nt: TGTGCCAGTAGTCAGGGACGAGGAGGAAACACCATATATTTT; CDR3aa: CASSQGRGGNTIYF
d_gene: TRBD2; abundance: few; j_gene: TRBJ2-1; v_gene: TRBV20-1; CDR3nt: TGCAGTGCTAGAGAGGGAGCGGGAGTAAATGAGCAGTTCTTC; CDR3aa: CSAREGAGVNEQFF
d_gene: TRBD1; abundance: .; j_gene: TRBJ1-1; v_gene: TRBV2; CDR3nt: TGTGCCAGCAGTGAAGCGGGACAGGGAATTTCCTCCCCTGAAGCTTTCTTT; CDR3aa: CASSEAGQGISSPEAFF
d_gene: .; abundance: few; j_gene: TRBJ2-7; v_gene: TRBV5-6; CDR3nt: TGTGCCAGCAGCTCCCTCTCGGACAGTTCCTACGAGCAGTACTTC; CDR3aa: CASSSLSDSSYEQYF
d_gene: TRBD1; abundance: .; j_gene: TRBJ1-6; v_gene: TRBV28; CDR3nt: TGTGCCAGCAGTTTAGCGGACAGGGTTCCGTATTCACCCCTCCACTTT; CDR3aa: CASSLADRVPYSPLHF
d_gene: .; abundance: few; j_gene: TRBJ1-3; v_gene: TRBV15; CDR3nt: TGTGCCACCAGCAGAGACAGCTCTGGAAACACCATATATTTT; CDR3aa: CATSRDSSGNTIYF
d_gene: TRBD2; abundance: .; j_gene: TRBJ2-2; v_gene: TRBV12-3/TRBV12-4; CDR3nt: TGTGCCAGCCCTCCGGCGGGAGCCCCCGGGGAGCTGTTTTTT; CDR3aa: CASPPAGAPGELFF
d_gene: .; abundance: few; j_gene: TRBJ1-2; v_gene: TRBV4-1; CDR3nt: TGCGCCAGCAGCGGGCAGTCTAACTATGGCTACACCTTC; CDR3aa: CASSGQSNYGYTF
d_gene: .; abundance: many; j_gene: TRBJ2-7; v_gene: TRBV30; CDR3nt: TGTGCCTGGAGCGCCCAGACCTACGAGCAGTACTTC; CDR3aa: CAWSAQTYEQYF
d_gene: TRBD2; abundance: many; j_gene: TRBJ2-7; v_gene: TRBV2; CDR3nt: TGTGCCAGCAGCCGACTAGCGGGAGAGGGCGAGCAGTACTTC; CDR3aa: CASSRLAGEGEQYF
d_gene: .; abundance: many; j_gene: TRBJ1-1; v_gene: TRBV30; CDR3nt: TGTGCCTGGAGTGTATACGGAAACACTGAAGCTTTCTTT; CDR3aa: CAWSVYGNTEAFF
d_gene: .; abundance: .; j_gene: TRBJ2-2; v_gene: TRBV27; CDR3nt: TGTGCCAGCAGTTTACTGGTGGCGAGCACCGGGGAGCTGTTTTTT; CDR3aa: CASSLLVASTGELFF
d_gene: TRBD1; abundance: many; j_gene: TRBJ2-5; v_gene: TRBV5-1; CDR3nt: TGCGCCAGCAGCCCGGGACAGGGGGTCGAGACCCAGTACTTC; CDR3aa: CASSPGQGVETQYF
d_gene: TRBD1; abundance: once; j_gene: TRBJ1-2; v_gene: TRBV18; CDR3nt: TGTGCCAGCTCACCATCCTCTCAGGGGGGCTATGGCTACACCTTC; CDR3aa: CASSPSSQGGYGYTF
d_gene: .; abundance: many; j_gene: TRBJ1-1; v_gene: TRBV6-5; CDR3nt: TGTGCCAGCCCGAGGGGGGGCTGGAGCAACACTGAAGCTTTCTTT; CDR3aa: CASPRGGWSNTEAFF
d_gene: .; abundance: .; j_gene: TRBJ1-1; v_gene: TRBV28; CDR3nt: TGTGCCAGCAGGTTCGGGACTGAAGCTTTCTTT; CDR3aa: CASRFGTEAFF
d_gene: TRBD2; abundance: few; j_gene: TRBJ2-7; v_gene: TRBV6-4; CDR3nt: TGTGCCAGCAGGGGAGTAGCGGGACCCTACGAGCAGTACTTC; CDR3aa: CASRGVAGPYEQYF
d_gene: .; abundance: many; j_gene: TRBJ1-1; v_gene: TRBV2; CDR3nt: TGTGCCAGCACCGACAGGCTGAACACTGAAGCTTTCTTT; CDR3aa: CASTDRLNTEAFF
d_gene: .; abundance: many; j_gene: TRBJ2-7; v_gene: TRBV28; CDR3nt: TGTGCCAGCAGTTTACATGCAGCCATGAGTAAGGGCAGGGATTCCTACGAGCAGTACTTC; CDR3aa: CASSLHAAMSKGRDSYEQYF
d_gene: .; abundance: few; j_gene: TRBJ1-1; v_gene: TRBV3-1; CDR3nt: TGTGCCAGCAGCCAAGATTGGCAAGCTGAAGCTTTCTTT; CDR3aa: CASSQDWQAEAFF
d_gene: TRBD2; abundance: .; j_gene: TRBJ2-2; v_gene: TRBV7-2; CDR3nt: TGTGCCAGCAGCCCGACTAGCGGCGGCACCGGGGAGCTGTTTTTT; CDR3aa: CASSPTSGGTGELFF